This TCR beta chain appears in the sequencing data of a study of cytomegalovirus exposure and HLA in healthy donors. Background on the study: Earlier, some 180 million T cells were analyzed, and 90 million to 140 million unique TCR beta sequences were found among them. Study outcomes and limitations: In an earlier analysis, productive rearrangement rates for most beta V segments clustered near 90% or 30%. In a later analysis, V- and J-gene trimming of beta chains associated with a DCLRE1C missense variant, replicated independently. A later analysis revealed that TCR association rates differed between HLA loci, peaking at DRB1 and bottoming out at HLA-C.

13 Jbeta primers and 60 Vbeta primers were used for the PCR. Clones were sequenced by immunoSEQ multiplex PCR, and TCRdb holds only the in-frame ones, with some missing. The repertoire has fewer than 95,000 clones, 55% to 70% of them found once; the top ten carry 20% to 25%. This CDR3 is built from 16 residues. Trimming took 4 bases from V and 0 from J; bases not matched to a gene: 7. CDR1 and CDR2 (germline): SGHNT, YYREEE (reference sequence). For this clone: Its antigen remains unidentified.

The sample consisted of PBMCs. V is TRBV5-4 and J is TRBJ1-3; 7 nucleotides line up with TRBD1. The origin of this receptor is a woman aged 45 to 65 in good health and CMV-seropositive. CDR3 amino acids: CASSAWGQFSGNTIYF. The CDR3 DNA sequence: TGTGCCAGCAGCGCCTGGGGACAGTTCTCTGGAAACACCATATATTTT.